Listed here are 14 T cell receptor beta chains from one sample, sequenced in a study of CD8 T cells in ankylosing spondylitis. Via MiXCR, TCRdb re-called the 5' RACE reads, giving one row per CDR3 protein. This table has more than 150,000 distinct CDR3 sequences, approximately 18% appearing once. Sequenced input: blood, either unsorted or a sorted T cell fraction (not recorded which). These TCRs come from a male donor aged 10 to 30 with ankylosing spondylitis or in good health (not recorded which).

This chain uses TRBV6-5 with TRBJ2-1; D is unclear. This CDR3 region has 15 residues. Germline CDR1 and CDR2: MNHEY and SVGAGI. Trimming removed 5 bases at V and 5 bases at J, with 16 bases between. For the CDR3, the DNA is TGTGCCAGCAGTCTCCCCGACCCGGCTAACAATGAGCAGTTCTTC. Translated: CASSLPDPANNEQFF.

In its sample, this clonotype was seen many times. J is TRBJ2-1 and V is TRBV3-1, with TRBD2 as a possible D gene (5 bases). This CDR3 has 13 residues. Germline V lookup: CDR1 LGHDT, CDR2 YNNKEL (reference sequence). Trimming pared 0 bases from V and 13 bases from J, leaving 13 bases between. The CDR3 loop is CASSQDRWRVQFF. CDR3 in DNA: TGTGCCAGCAGCCAAGATCGGTGGCGGGTACAGTTCTTC.

In its sample, this clonotype was seen a few times. The rearrangement uses TRBV19 and TRBJ1-5, with D possibly matching TRBD1 (6 bases). The CDR3 has 15 residues. V dropped 3 bases and J dropped 1 base, with 10 bases sitting between them. Per the germline V gene, CDR1 is LNHDA and CDR2 is SQIVND (reference sequence). Written as DNA, the CDR3 is TGTGCCAGTAGTATGAGGGGGAAGAGCAATCAGCCCCAGCATTTT. It is translated as CASSMRGKSNQPQHF.

The table lists this clonotype with many counts. This chain links TRBV5-5 with TRBJ2-1; no clear D. V shed 4 bases and J shed 15 bases, with 20 bases lying between them. Germline V gene data show CDR1 as SGHKS and CDR2 as YYEKEE (reference sequence). The CDR3 loop spans 13 amino acids. The CDR3 protein is CASSGPLGPPPFF. In nucleotides, the CDR3 is TGTGCCAGCAGCGGCCCTTTAGGACCTCCCCCGTTCTTC.

This clonotype appeared many times. This rearrangement joins TRBV27 to TRBJ2-7, with 7 positions matching TRBD1. Germline CDR1 MNHEY, CDR2 SMNVEV (reference sequence). Germline trimming cut 5 bases from V and 3 bases from J; bases unmatched to any gene: 4. This CDR3 has 13 residues. The chain's CDR3 is CASSRTGNYEQYF. In DNA, the CDR3 is TGTGCCAGCAGTAGGACAGGTAACTACGAGCAGTACTTC.

V gene TRBV7-2 combines with J gene TRBJ2-1; 7 nucleotides line up with TRBD1. This CDR3 is built from 17 residues. V shed 0 bases and J 2 bases; nucleotides not matched to a gene: 7. Germline loops: CDR1 SGHTA, CDR2 FQGNSA. Written as DNA, the CDR3 is TGTGCCAGCAGCTTAGCAGAGACAGGGTTACCCTACAATGAGCAGTTCTTC. Translated, it gives CASSLAETGLPYNEQFF. Complete variable domain (other parts from reference TRBV7-2 and TRBJ2-1): GAGVSQSPSNKVTEKGKDVELRCDPISGHTALYWYRQSLGQGLEFLIYFQGNSAPDKSGLPSDRFSAERTGGSVSTLTIQRTQQEDSAVYLCASSLAETGLPYNEQFFGPGTRLTVL.

This clonotype was recorded at least ten times. The chain combines TRBV18 with TRBJ2-7; 7 bases match TRBD1. The CDR3 has 14 residues. V gave up 3 bases and J gave up 1 base; unmatched junction bases: 3. The germline CDR1 and CDR2 sequences are KGHSH and LQKENI. The CDR3 coding sequence is TGTGCCAGCTCACCCAACAGGGGATCCTACGAGCAGTACTTC. Translation gives CASSPNRGSYEQYF.

This clonotype appeared many times. The genes are TRBV12-3 or TRBV12-4 and TRBJ1-1; TRBD1 matches 8 bases. V gave up 1 base and J gave up 7 bases; unmatched junction bases: 8. The CDR3 sequence is 15 residues long. As DNA, the CDR3 is TGTGCCAGCAGTTTAGAAGGCCAGGGGGCCTATGAAGCTTTCTTT. Protein: CASSLEGQGAYEAFF.

The sample holds many counts of this clonotype. The chain carries TRBV12-3 or TRBV12-4 and TRBJ2-2; either TRBD1 or TRBD2 may fit D (6 bases each). The CDR3 contains 13 residues. V lost 4 bases and J lost 4, with 7 bases in between. This CDR3 reads CASSWGATGELFF. The CDR3 nucleotides are TGTGCCAGCAGTTGGGGGGCCACCGGGGAGCTGTTTTTT.

This clonotype was detected only a few times. V and J are TRBV27 and TRBJ1-4, with a possible D match to TRBD1 (6 bases). With 5 bases removed from V and 6 bases from J, the gap between germline ends came to 16 bases. The CDR3 loop spans 15 amino acids. CDR1 MNHEY and CDR2 SMNVEV come from the germline V gene (reference sequence). The CDR3: CASSTYTGKDEKLFF. For the CDR3, the DNA is TGTGCCAGCAGTACGTATACAGGGAAGGATGAAAAACTGTTTTTT.

The table lists this clonotype with many counts. V usage is TRBV20-1 and J usage is TRBJ2-7, with TRBD1 matching 8 bases. The CDR3 length is 18 residues. J was trimmed by 3 bases and V by 0 bases; bases with no gene match: 16. Germline CDR1 DFQATT, CDR2 SNEGSKA (reference sequence). In nucleotides, the CDR3 is TGCAGTGCTAGAGACCTGGGAACTCGACAGGGGATGTACTACGAGCAGTACTTC. It specifies CSARDLGTRQGMYYEQYF.

This clonotype was picked up many times. This chain connects TRBV29-1 to TRBJ1-1; D uncertain. The CDR3 runs 10 residues. With 7 bases removed from V and 1 base from J, the gap between germline ends came to 4 bases. The germline V gene encodes CDR1 SQVTM and CDR2 ANQGSEA. DNA for the CDR3: TGCAGCGCCAAGAACACTGAAGCTTTCTTT. Translating it yields CSAKNTEAFF.

This clonotype was seen at least ten times. The chain combines TRBV14 with TRBJ2-7; 10 bases match TRBD1. In germline, CDR1 is SGHDN, CDR2 FVKESK. The CDR3 is made up of 16 amino acids. The trim removed 4 bases at V and 4 bases at J, leaving 10 bases unmatched. In DNA form, the CDR3 reads TGTGCCAGCAGCCGCTTTTCGGGACAGGGGAGTTACGAGCAGTACTTC. Amino acids: CASSRFSGQGSYEQYF.

Ten or more counts support this clonotype. CDR3 DNA: TGTGCCAGCAGCGCAGATGGGAGTCACTCCTACAATGAGCAGTTCTTC. Translating it yields CASSADGSHSYNEQFF. The chain employs TRBV6-1 and TRBJ2-1; D perhaps matches TRBD2 (5 bases). With 6 bases removed from V and 0 bases from J, the gap between germline ends came to 15 bases. Germline CDR1 is MNHNS and CDR2 is SASEGT. This CDR3 has 16 amino acids.